The rows below give T cell receptor beta chains drawn from one sample of a study of identical twins. TCRdb independently ran MiXCR on the 5' RACE reads; one entry per CDR3 protein. The sample holds 500,000 or so distinct CDR3 sequences; over 11% are singletons and the top ten take approximately 0.98%. This sample was also put to use in a study of yellow fever vaccine responses in identical twins.

Sequencing used CD4+ T cells sorted from blood. Receptor source: a woman aged 18 to 35 in good health. CDR3s include the opening cysteine and the closing phenylalanine or tryptophan. Each record gives: clone size, D gene, V gene, J gene, CDR3 DNA, CDR3 protein. D genes are given only for firm matches. Clone size, where shown, is once, few, many, or a class for clones that have expanded.

abundance: -
d_gene: -
v_gene: TRBV19
j_gene: TRBJ2-7
CDR3nt: TGTGCCAGTAGTGCCCGTGGTTCGGCCTACGAGCAGTACTTC
CDR3aa: CASSARGSAYEQYF

abundance: few
d_gene: -
v_gene: TRBV2
j_gene: TRBJ1-5
CDR3nt: TGTGCCAGCAAAAGGGACGGTAATAGCAATCAGCCCCAGCATTTT
CDR3aa: CASKRDGNSNQPQHF

abundance: many
d_gene: -
v_gene: TRBV10-3
j_gene: TRBJ1-1
CDR3nt: TGTGCCATCAGTAAAGGGGCGCGGGGCACTGAAGCTTTCTTT
CDR3aa: CAISKGARGTEAFF

abundance: -
d_gene: -
v_gene: TRBV5-6
j_gene: TRBJ1-4
CDR3nt: TGTGCCAGCACCACCCCGGGGGCTGCTAATGAAAAACTGTTTTTT
CDR3aa: CASTTPGAANEKLFF

abundance: -
d_gene: TRBD1
v_gene: TRBV2
j_gene: TRBJ2-7
CDR3nt: TGTGCCAGCAGTGGGGTAGGGGGCGGCGAGCAGTACTTC
CDR3aa: CASSGVGGGEQYF

abundance: many
d_gene: -
v_gene: TRBV21-1
j_gene: TRBJ1-6
CDR3nt: TGTGCCAGCAGCAAAGTGAGGGAATCACCCCTCCACTTT
CDR3aa: CASSKVRESPLHF

abundance: -
d_gene: -
v_gene: TRBV11-3
j_gene: TRBJ2-1
CDR3nt: TGTGCCAGCAGCTTAAATGGGGACTTGGGCAATGAGCAGTTCTTC
CDR3aa: CASSLNGDLGNEQFF

abundance: -
d_gene: -
v_gene: TRBV7-2
j_gene: TRBJ2-7
CDR3nt: TGTGCCAGCAGCTGGGGAGGAAGGTCGGTGCAGTACTTC
CDR3aa: CASSWGGRSVQYF

abundance: many
d_gene: -
v_gene: TRBV7-2
j_gene: TRBJ2-3
CDR3nt: TGTGCCAGCAGCTTAGTTGGGAAGAGCACAGATACGCAGTATTTT
CDR3aa: CASSLVGKSTDTQYF

abundance: -
d_gene: TRBD2
v_gene: TRBV12-3/TRBV12-4
j_gene: TRBJ2-2
CDR3nt: TGTGCCCGCAGTCCCTACGTTTCCGCGGGAGGGCCCGCCGGGGAGCTGTTTTTT
CDR3aa: CARSPYVSAGGPAGELFF

abundance: -
d_gene: TRBD2
v_gene: TRBV10-3
j_gene: TRBJ2-3
CDR3nt: TGTGCCATCAGTGGGGGACTAGCCACAGATACGCAGTATTTT
CDR3aa: CAISGGLATDTQYF

abundance: -
d_gene: -
v_gene: TRBV30
j_gene: TRBJ2-1
CDR3nt: TGTGCCTGGAGTTTCGGTAGGAATGAGCAGTTCTTC
CDR3aa: CAWSFGRNEQFF

abundance: few
d_gene: TRBD2
v_gene: TRBV4-1
j_gene: TRBJ2-1
CDR3nt: TGCGCCAGCAGCCAAGTCTCGACTAGCGGGAGGAACAATGAGCAGTTCTTC
CDR3aa: CASSQVSTSGRNNEQFF

abundance: few
d_gene: -
v_gene: TRBV7-9
j_gene: TRBJ2-5
CDR3nt: TGTGCCAGCAGCTTAGGGGTTCGGAGTCGGGAGACCCAGTACTTC
CDR3aa: CASSLGVRSRETQYF

abundance: few
d_gene: -
v_gene: TRBV12-3/TRBV12-4
j_gene: TRBJ2-4
CDR3nt: TGTGCCAGCAGTTTAAGCCACAGACCCAAAAACATTCAGTACTTC
CDR3aa: CASSLSHRPKNIQYF

abundance: few
d_gene: -
v_gene: TRBV28
j_gene: TRBJ2-1
CDR3nt: TGTGCCAGCAGTTTGAGCAGGCGGAATGAGCAGTTCTTC
CDR3aa: CASSLSRRNEQFF

abundance: -
d_gene: -
v_gene: TRBV9
j_gene: TRBJ2-6
CDR3nt: TGTGCCAGCAGCGTTATGGGTTCTGGGGCCAACGTCCTGACTTTC
CDR3aa: CASSVMGSGANVLTF

abundance: -
d_gene: TRBD2
v_gene: TRBV6-2/TRBV6-3
j_gene: TRBJ2-3
CDR3nt: TGTGCCAGCACCGGCGGGAGCTCTAATACGCAGTATTTT
CDR3aa: CASTGGSSNTQYF

abundance: -
d_gene: TRBD1
v_gene: TRBV15
j_gene: TRBJ1-5
CDR3nt: TGTGCCACCAGCAGAGATCCCAGGGGGCCGAGTCAGCCCCAGCATTTT
CDR3aa: CATSRDPRGPSQPQHF

abundance: -
d_gene: -
v_gene: TRBV9
j_gene: TRBJ1-1
CDR3nt: TGTGCCAGCAGCGATCGACAGGAATTAATGAACACTGAAGCTTTCTTT
CDR3aa: CASSDRQELMNTEAFF

abundance: many
d_gene: -
v_gene: TRBV7-2
j_gene: TRBJ2-1
CDR3nt: TGTGCCAGCAGCCAAGACGGACTGACCTACAATGAGCAGTTCTTC
CDR3aa: CASSQDGLTYNEQFF

abundance: -
d_gene: -
v_gene: TRBV19
j_gene: TRBJ2-1
CDR3nt: TGTGCCAGTAGTACTTCGACATGGAGCTCCTACAATGAGCAGTTCTTC
CDR3aa: CASSTSTWSSYNEQFF

abundance: few
d_gene: -
v_gene: TRBV3-1
j_gene: TRBJ2-7
CDR3nt: TGTGCCAGCAGCCGGGCGACTAGCTCCTACGAGCAGTACTTC
CDR3aa: CASSRATSSYEQYF

abundance: few
d_gene: -
v_gene: TRBV6-6
j_gene: TRBJ1-1
CDR3nt: TGTGCCAGCAGTACTAAGGGAGGGGCTGAAGCTTTCTTT
CDR3aa: CASSTKGGAEAFF

abundance: many
d_gene: -
v_gene: TRBV5-1
j_gene: TRBJ1-2
CDR3nt: TGCGCCAGCAGCGGGGCCCGGGCGGAGGGCTACACCTTC
CDR3aa: CASSGARAEGYTF